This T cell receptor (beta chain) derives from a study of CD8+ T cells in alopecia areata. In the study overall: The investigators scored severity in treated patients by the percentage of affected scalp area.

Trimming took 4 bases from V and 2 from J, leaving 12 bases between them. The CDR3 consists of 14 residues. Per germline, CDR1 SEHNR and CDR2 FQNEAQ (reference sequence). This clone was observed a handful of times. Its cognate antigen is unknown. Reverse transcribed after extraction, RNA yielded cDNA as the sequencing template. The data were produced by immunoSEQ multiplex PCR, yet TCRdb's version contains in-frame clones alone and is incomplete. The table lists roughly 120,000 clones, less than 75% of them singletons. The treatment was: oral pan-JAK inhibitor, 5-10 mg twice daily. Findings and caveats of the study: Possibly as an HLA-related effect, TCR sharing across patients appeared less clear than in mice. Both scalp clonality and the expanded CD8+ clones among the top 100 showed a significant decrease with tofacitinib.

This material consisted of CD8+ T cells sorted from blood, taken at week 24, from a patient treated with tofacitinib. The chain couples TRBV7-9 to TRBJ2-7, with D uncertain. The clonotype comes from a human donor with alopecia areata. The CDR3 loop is CASSSQDRAYEQYF. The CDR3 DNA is TGTGCCAGCAGCTCCCAGGATAGGGCCTACGAGCAGTACTTC. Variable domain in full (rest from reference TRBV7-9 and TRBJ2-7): DTGVSQNPRHKITKRGQNVTFRCDPISEHNRLYWYRQTLGQGPEFLTYFQNEAQLEKSRLLSDRFSAERPKGSFSTLEIQRTEQGDSAMYLCASSSQDRAYEQYFGPGTRLTVT.